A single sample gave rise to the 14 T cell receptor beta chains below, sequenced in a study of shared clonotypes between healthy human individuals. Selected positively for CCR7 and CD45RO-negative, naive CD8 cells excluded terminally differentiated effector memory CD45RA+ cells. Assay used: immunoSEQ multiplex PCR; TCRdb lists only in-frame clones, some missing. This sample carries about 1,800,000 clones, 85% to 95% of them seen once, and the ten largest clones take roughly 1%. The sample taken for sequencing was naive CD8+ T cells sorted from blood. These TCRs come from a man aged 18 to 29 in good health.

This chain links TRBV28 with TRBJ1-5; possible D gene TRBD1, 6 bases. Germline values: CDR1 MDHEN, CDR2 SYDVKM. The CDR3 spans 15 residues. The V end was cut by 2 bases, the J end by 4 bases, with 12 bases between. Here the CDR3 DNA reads TGTGCCAGCAGTTTAACAGGGCGTTGGAATCAGCCCCAGCATTTT. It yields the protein CASSLTGRWNQPQHF. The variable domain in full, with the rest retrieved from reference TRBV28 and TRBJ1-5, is DVKVTQSSRYLVKRTGEKVFLECVQDMDHENMFWYRQDPGLGLRLIYFSYDVKMKEKGDIPEGYSVSREKKERFSLILESASTNQTSMYLCASSLTGRWNQPQHFGDGTRLSIL.

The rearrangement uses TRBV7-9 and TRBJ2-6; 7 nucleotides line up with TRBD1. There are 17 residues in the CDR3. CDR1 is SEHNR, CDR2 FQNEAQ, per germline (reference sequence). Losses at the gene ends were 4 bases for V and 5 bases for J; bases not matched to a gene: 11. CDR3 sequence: CASSWIKGQDRANVLTF. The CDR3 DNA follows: TGTGCCAGCAGCTGGATAAAAGGACAGGACCGGGCCAACGTCCTGACTTTC. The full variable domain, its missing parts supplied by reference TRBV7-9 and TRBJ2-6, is DTGVSQNPRHKITKRGQNVTFRCDPISEHNRLYWYRQTLGQGPEFLTYFQNEAQLEKSRLLSDRFSAERPKGSFSTLEIQRTEQGDSAMYLCASSWIKGQDRANVLTFGAGSRLTVL.

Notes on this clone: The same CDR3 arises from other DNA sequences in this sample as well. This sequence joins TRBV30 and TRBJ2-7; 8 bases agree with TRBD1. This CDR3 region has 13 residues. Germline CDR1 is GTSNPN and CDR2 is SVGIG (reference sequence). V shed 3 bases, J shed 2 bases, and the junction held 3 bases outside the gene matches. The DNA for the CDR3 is TGTGCCTGGAGCCTGGACAGGGCCTACGAGCAGTACTTC. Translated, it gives CAWSLDRAYEQYF.

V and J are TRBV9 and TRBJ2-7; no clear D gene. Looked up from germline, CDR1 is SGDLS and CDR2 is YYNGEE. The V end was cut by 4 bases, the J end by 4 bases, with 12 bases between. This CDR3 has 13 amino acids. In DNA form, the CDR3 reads TGTGCCAGCAGCCTCTTTCTCGGATACGAGCAGTACTTC. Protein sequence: CASSLFLGYEQYF. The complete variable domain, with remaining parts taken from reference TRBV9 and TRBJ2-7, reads DSGVTQTPKHLITATGQRVTLRCSPRSGDLSVYWYQQSLDQGLQFLIQYYNGEERAKGNILERFSAQQFPDLHSELNLSSLELGDSALYFCASSLFLGYEQYFGPGTRLTVT.

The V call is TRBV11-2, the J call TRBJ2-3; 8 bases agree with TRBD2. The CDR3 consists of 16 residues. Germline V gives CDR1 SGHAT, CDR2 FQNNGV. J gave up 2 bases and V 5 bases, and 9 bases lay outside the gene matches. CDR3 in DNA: TGTGCCAGCAGCCCGACTGCGGGAGGTACCACAGATACGCAGTATTTT. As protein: CASSPTAGGTTDTQYF.

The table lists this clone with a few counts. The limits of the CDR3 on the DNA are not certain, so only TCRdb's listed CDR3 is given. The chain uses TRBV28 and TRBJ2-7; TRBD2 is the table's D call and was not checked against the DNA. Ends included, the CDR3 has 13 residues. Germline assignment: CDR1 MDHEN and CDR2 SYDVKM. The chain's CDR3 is CASSSSEVDEQYF.

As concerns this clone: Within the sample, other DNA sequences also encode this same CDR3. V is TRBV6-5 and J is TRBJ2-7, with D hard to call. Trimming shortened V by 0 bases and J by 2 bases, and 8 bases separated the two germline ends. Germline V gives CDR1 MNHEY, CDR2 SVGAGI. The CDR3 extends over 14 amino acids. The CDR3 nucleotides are TGTGCCAGCAGTTACTCGTGGGCCCCCTACGAGCAGTACTTC. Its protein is CASSYSWAPYEQYF.

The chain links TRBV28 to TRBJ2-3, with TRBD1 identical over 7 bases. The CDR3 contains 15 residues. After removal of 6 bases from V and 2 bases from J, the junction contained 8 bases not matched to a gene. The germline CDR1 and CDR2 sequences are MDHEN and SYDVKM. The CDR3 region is CASSERQGYTDTQYF. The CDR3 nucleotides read TGTGCCAGCAGCGAACGACAGGGTTACACAGATACGCAGTATTTT.

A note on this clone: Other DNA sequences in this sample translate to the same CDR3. Here the CDR3 reads CASSYSTGTYEQYF. The DNA for the CDR3 is TGTGCCAGCAGTTACTCGACAGGCACCTACGAGCAGTACTTC. The rearrangement uses TRBV6-5 and TRBJ2-7, with a weak D call TRBD1 (6 bases). CDR1 and CDR2 from the germline V gene are MNHEY and SVGAGI. V was trimmed by 0 bases and J by 2 bases, leaving 8 bases between them. This CDR3 region has 14 residues.

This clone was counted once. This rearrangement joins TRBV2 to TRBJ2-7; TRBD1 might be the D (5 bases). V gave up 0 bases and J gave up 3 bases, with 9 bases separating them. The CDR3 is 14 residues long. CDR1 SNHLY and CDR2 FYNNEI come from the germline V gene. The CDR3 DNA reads TGTGCCAGCAGTGAAGCGGACACTTACTACGAGCAGTACTTC. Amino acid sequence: CASSEADTYYEQYF.

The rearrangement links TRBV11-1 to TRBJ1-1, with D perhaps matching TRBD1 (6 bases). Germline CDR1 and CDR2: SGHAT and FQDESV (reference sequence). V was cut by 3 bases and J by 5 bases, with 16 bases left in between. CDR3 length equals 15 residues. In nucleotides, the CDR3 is TGTGCCAGCAGCTTGGCCGCTGGAGGGGGGACTGAAGCTTTCTTT. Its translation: CASSLAAGGGTEAFF.

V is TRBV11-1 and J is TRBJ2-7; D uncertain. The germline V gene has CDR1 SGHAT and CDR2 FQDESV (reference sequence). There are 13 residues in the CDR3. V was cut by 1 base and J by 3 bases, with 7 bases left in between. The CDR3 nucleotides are TGTGCCAGCAGCTTAGGGGGAATCTACGAGCAGTACTTC. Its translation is CASSLGGIYEQYF.

In DNA, the CDR3 is TGCGCCAGCAGTGAGTTCAGGGGACAGGGGGCCATCGAGCAGTACTTC. Protein: CASSEFRGQGAIEQYF. V and J are TRBV10-1 and TRBJ2-7; TRBD1 matches at 12 bases. Germline CDR1 and CDR2: WNHNN and SYGVQD (reference sequence). The CDR3 totals 16 residues. The V gene end was trimmed by 1 base and the J gene end by 6 bases; junction bases not matched to a gene: 7.

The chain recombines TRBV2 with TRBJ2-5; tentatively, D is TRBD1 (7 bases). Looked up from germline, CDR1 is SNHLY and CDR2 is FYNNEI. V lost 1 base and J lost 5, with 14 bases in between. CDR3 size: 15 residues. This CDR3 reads CASSEGQGGMETQYF. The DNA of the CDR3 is TGTGCCAGCAGTGAAGGCCAGGGGGGAATGGAGACCCAGTACTTC. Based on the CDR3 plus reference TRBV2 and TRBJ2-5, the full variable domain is EPEVTQTPSHQVTQMGQEVILRCVPISNHLYFYWYRQILGQKVEFLVSFYNNEISEKSEIFDDQFSVERPDGSNFTLKIRSTKLEDSAMYFCASSEGQGGMETQYFGPGTRLLVL.